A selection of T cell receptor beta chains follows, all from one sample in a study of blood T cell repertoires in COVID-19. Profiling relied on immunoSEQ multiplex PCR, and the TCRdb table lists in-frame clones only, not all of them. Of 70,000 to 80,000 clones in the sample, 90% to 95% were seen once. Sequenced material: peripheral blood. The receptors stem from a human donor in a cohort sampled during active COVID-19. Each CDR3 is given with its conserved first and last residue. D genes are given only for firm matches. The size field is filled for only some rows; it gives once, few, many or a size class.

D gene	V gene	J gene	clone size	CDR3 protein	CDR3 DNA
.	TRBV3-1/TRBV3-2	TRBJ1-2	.	CASSQDYQGRGYGYTF	TGTGCCAGCAGCCAAGATTACCAAGGGCGAGGGTATGGCTACACCTTC
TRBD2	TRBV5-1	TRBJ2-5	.	CASSLTSGRETQYF	TGCGCCAGCAGCTTGACTAGCGGGAGAGAGACCCAGTACTTC
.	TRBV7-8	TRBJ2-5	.	CASSLGQETQYF	TGTGCCAGCAGCTTAGGGCAGGAGACCCAGTACTTC
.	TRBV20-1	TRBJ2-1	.	CSARDGNEQFF	TGCAGTGCTAGAGACGGTAATGAGCAGTTCTTC
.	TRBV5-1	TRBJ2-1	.	CASSLVGGYNEQFF	TGCGCCAGCAGCTTGGTCGGGGGTTACAATGAGCAGTTCTTC
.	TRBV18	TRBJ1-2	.	CASSPRDGYTF	TGTGCCAGCTCACCGCGGGATGGCTACACCTTC
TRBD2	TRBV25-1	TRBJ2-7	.	CASTVAGGYEQYF	TGTGCCAGCACAGTAGCGGGGGGTTACGAGCAGTACTTC
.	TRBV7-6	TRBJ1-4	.	CASSNTGGSEKLFF	TGTGCCAGCAGCAACACTGGGGGGAGTGAAAAACTGTTTTTT
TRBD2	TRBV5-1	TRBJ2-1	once	CASSSTSGAYNEQFF	TGCGCCAGCAGCTCAACTAGCGGGGCTTACAATGAGCAGTTCTTC
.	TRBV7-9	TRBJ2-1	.	CASSPQGRGADEQFF	TGTGCCAGCAGCCCGCAGGGCCGGGGGGCCGATGAGCAGTTCTTC
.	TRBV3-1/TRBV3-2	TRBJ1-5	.	CASSQDPGGLNQPQHF	TGTGCCAGCAGCCAAGATCCGGGGGGCCTCAATCAGCCCCAGCATTTT
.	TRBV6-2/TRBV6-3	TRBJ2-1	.	CASSYPPYSYNEQFF	TGTGCCAGCAGTTACCCCCCCTATTCCTACAATGAGCAGTTCTTC
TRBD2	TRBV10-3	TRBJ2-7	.	CAISERGLAGAYEQYF	TGTGCCATCAGTGAGCGGGGACTAGCGGGGGCCTACGAGCAGTACTTC
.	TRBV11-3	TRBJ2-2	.	CASPLTLGSSNTGELFF	TGTGCCAGCCCCCTAACTCTGGGCAGCTCGAACACCGGGGAGCTGTTTTTT